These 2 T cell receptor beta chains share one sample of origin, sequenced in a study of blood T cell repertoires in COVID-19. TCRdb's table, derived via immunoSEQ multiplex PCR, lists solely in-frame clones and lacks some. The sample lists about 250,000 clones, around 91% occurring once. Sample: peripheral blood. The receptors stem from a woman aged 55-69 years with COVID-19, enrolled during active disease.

The CDR3 sequence: CASRLAGQADTQYF. The CDR3 nucleotides are TGCGCCAGCAGGCTAGCCGGACAGGCAGATACGCAGTATTTT. The genes are TRBV5-1 and TRBJ2-3; 7 bases align to TRBD1. J gave up 4 bases and V 5 bases, and 7 bases lay outside the gene matches. The CDR3 runs to 14 residues. Per the germline V gene, CDR1 is SGHRS and CDR2 is YFSETQ.

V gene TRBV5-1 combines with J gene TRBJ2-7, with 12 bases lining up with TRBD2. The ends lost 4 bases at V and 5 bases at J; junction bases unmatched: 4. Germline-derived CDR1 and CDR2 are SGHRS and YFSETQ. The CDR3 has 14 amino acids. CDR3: CASSLAGGPDEQYF. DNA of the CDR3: TGCGCCAGCAGCCTAGCGGGGGGGCCAGACGAGCAGTACTTC.